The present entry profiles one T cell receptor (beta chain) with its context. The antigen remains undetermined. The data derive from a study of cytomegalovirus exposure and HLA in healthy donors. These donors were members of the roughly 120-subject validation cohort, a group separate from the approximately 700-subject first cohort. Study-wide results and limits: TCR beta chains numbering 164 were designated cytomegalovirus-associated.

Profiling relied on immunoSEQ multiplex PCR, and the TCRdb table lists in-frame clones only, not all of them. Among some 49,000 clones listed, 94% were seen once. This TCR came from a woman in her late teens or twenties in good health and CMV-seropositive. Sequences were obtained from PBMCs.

The CDR3 DNA follows: TGTGCCAGTAGTATAGAGGGACTAGCGGGAGGATCCAATGAGCAGTTCTTC. Translating it yields CASSIEGLAGGSNEQFF. The chain is built from TRBV19 and TRBJ2-1; TRBD2 matches at 15 bases. This CDR3 comprises 17 residues. J was trimmed by 6 bases and V by 0 bases; bases with no gene match: 3. CDR1 and CDR2 from the germline V gene are LNHDA and SQIVND (reference sequence).